This TCR beta chain was observed in a study of blood T cell repertoires in COVID-19. Trimming pared 3 bases from V and 4 bases from J, leaving 9 bases between. Germline CDR1 and CDR2: SGHVS and FQNEAQ. This CDR3 has 14 residues. Recovery meant two consecutive negative NP/OP PCR tests, professional clearance, or resolved symptoms. Study processing details: Estimation of nucleated cell counts was performed using reference gene primer amplification. The assay was immunoSEQ multiplex PCR, and TCRdb's table has in-frame clones only and misses some. From that table come the V and J calls and clone size; the DNA was used to work out D and trimming. Altogether fewer than 350,000 clones are present, 85% being singletons, with the ten largest covering 2% to 3%.

The chain uses TRBV7-8 and TRBJ1-4, with D tentatively TRBD1 (6 bases). This clonotype was sampled from a woman aged 45-59 years who had recovered from COVID-19. Sequencing was performed on PBMCs or T cells enriched from blood (not recorded which). The CDR3 is CASSLDRINEKLFF. CDR3 sequence (DNA): TGTGCCAGCAGCTTGGACAGAATTAATGAAAAACTGTTTTTT.